Shown below are 18 T cell receptor beta chains from a single sample sequenced in a study of T cell changes during pregnancy in multiple sclerosis. The table came from immunoSEQ multiplex PCR; TCRdb's copy has only in-frame clones and leaves some out. Of more than 95,000 clones in the sample, roughly 92% were seen once. The sample was peripheral blood, taken after pregnancy. The receptors come from a female donor with multiple sclerosis, enrolled in a pregnancy study.

This sequence joins TRBV18 and TRBJ1-1, with 7 positions matching TRBD1. The ends lost 5 bases at V and 2 bases at J; junction bases unmatched: 5. This CDR3 has 14 amino acids. Germline CDR1 KGHSH, CDR2 LQKENI. The CDR3 spells CASSTDRVNTEAFF. CDR3 nucleotides: TGTGCCAGCTCAACAGACAGGGTAAACACTGAAGCTTTCTTT.

V and J are TRBV18 and TRBJ2-1; 10 bases line up with TRBD2. With 1 base clipped from V and 5 bases from J, the junction kept 11 bases outside the gene matches. In germline, CDR1 is KGHSH, CDR2 LQKENI. The CDR3 extends over 18 amino acids. The chain's CDR3 is CASSPLGGTSGVNNEQFF. The CDR3 bases are TGTGCCAGCTCACCACTCGGGGGTACTAGCGGGGTGAACAATGAGCAGTTCTTC.

The chain links TRBV10-3 to TRBJ2-7; 9 nucleotides align to TRBD2. V lost 4 bases, J lost 0 bases, and 4 bases stayed unmatched. The germline gives CDR1 ENHRY, CDR2 SYGVKD. This CDR3 region has 15 residues. In nucleotides, the CDR3 is TGTGCCATCAGTGGGGCTAGCGGGGTCTCCTACGAGCAGTACTTC. It encodes CAISGASGVSYEQYF.

Here the CDR3 reads CASSLEGTGYEQYF. The CDR3 bases are TGTGCCAGCAGCTTAGAAGGGACAGGCTACGAGCAGTACTTC. The V gene is TRBV11-2, the J gene TRBJ2-7; 8 positions match TRBD1. In germline, CDR1 is SGHAT, CDR2 FQNNGV. The V segment lost 0 bases and the J segment 3 bases; nucleotides outside the gene matches: 1. The CDR3 totals 14 residues.

V gene TRBV18 combines with J gene TRBJ2-1; TRBD2 matches 10 bases. CDR1 KGHSH and CDR2 LQKENI come from the germline V gene. With 6 bases clipped from V and 5 bases from J, the junction kept 10 bases outside the gene matches. The CDR3 has 16 amino acids. For the CDR3, the DNA is TGTGCCAGCTCTTCCCCTAGCGGGAGATTCAACAATGAGCAGTTCTTC. It specifies CASSSPSGRFNNEQFF.

The chain employs TRBV7-2 and TRBJ2-7; D may be TRBD2 (5 bases). The CDR3 runs to 15 residues. Germline CDR1 and CDR2: SGHTA and FQGNSA. The V and J ends lost 2 bases and 6 bases respectively, with 17 bases between them. DNA of the CDR3: TGTGCCAGCAGCTTACGGGGTGAGCTGGGCGCCGAGCAGTACTTC. Its translation: CASSLRGELGAEQYF.

The chain is built from TRBV19 and TRBJ1-6; 11 bases fit TRBD1. The V and J ends lost 6 bases and 7 bases, in that order; junction bases with no gene match: 8. CDR1 LNHDA and CDR2 SQIVND come from the germline V gene (reference sequence). This CDR3 is built from 16 residues. In nucleotides, the CDR3 is TGTGCCAGTAGAACTCCCGGGACAGGGGGAAATTCACCCCTCCACTTT. Its protein is CASRTPGTGGNSPLHF.

The chain carries TRBV10-3 and TRBJ2-7; 9 bases align to TRBD1. Germline V gene sequence: CDR1 ENHRY, CDR2 SYGVKD. The CDR3 has 15 amino acids. V shed 5 bases, J shed 3 bases, and the junction held 8 bases outside the gene matches. The CDR3 spells CAISRVVTGGYEQYF. The CDR3, as DNA: TGTGCCATCAGTCGTGTCGTGACAGGGGGCTACGAGCAGTACTTC.

The J gene is TRBJ2-2, the V gene TRBV11-2, with D possibly matching TRBD2 (7 bases). This CDR3 is 17 amino acids long. Looked up from germline, CDR1 is SGHAT and CDR2 is FQNNGV. Deletions cut 0 bases from V and 6 bases from J, with 17 bases between. In nucleotides, the CDR3 is TGTGCCAGCAGCTTAGATCGGTTGGGGGGGCGGTCCGGGGAGCTGTTTTTT. Residues: CASSLDRLGGRSGELFF.

This clone has just one count. This rearrangement joins TRBV28 to TRBJ1-1; TRBD1 matches 9 bases. The trim removed 6 bases at V and 6 bases at J, leaving 11 bases unmatched. CDR1 MDHEN and CDR2 SYDVKM come from the germline V gene. The CDR3 loop spans 15 amino acids. DNA for the CDR3: TGTGCCAGCAGCTCAGATCCCGGGACAGGGTCTGAAGCTTTCTTT. As protein: CASSSDPGTGSEAFF.

V is TRBV5-1 and J is TRBJ2-7; D is perhaps TRBD2 (5 bases). The germline V gene encodes CDR1 SGHRS and CDR2 YFSETQ. CDR3 length equals 13 residues. Between the trimmed V and J ends, which lost 4 bases and 4 bases, there was a span of 12 bases. The CDR3 DNA reads TGCGCCAGCAGCCCCCCGGGGTTTTACGAGCAGTACTTC. Its translation: CASSPPGFYEQYF.

The rearrangement links TRBV6-1 to TRBJ1-6, with 10 bases lining up with TRBD1. The ends lost 0 bases at V and 0 bases at J; junction bases unmatched: 17. CDR1 MNHNS and CDR2 SASEGT come from the germline V gene. The CDR3 is made up of 23 amino acids. As DNA, the CDR3 is TGTGCCAGCAGTGAAGCGCCCGTTGACAGGGGGCGCATCGCGAGCTCCTATAATTCACCCCTCCACTTT. It is translated as CASSEAPVDRGRIASSYNSPLHF.

The CDR3, as DNA: TGTGCCAGCAGCCCCTTGAGCGGGAGGGCCGGTGAGCAGTTCTTC. Encoded protein: CASSPLSGRAGEQFF. The chain uses TRBV9 and TRBJ2-1; TRBD2 matches at 10 bases. V shed 4 bases and J 9 bases; nucleotides not matched to a gene: 10. Per the germline V gene, CDR1 is SGDLS and CDR2 is YYNGEE. The CDR3 loop spans 15 amino acids. Filled out from reference TRBV9 and TRBJ2-1, the complete variable domain reads DSGVTQTPKHLITATGQRVTLRCSPRSGDLSVYWYQQSLDQGLQFLIQYYNGEERAKGNILERFSAQQFPDLHSELNLSSLELGDSALYFCASSPLSGRAGEQFFGPGTRLTVL.

The chain uses TRBV7-9 and TRBJ2-4; TRBD2 aligns across 8 bases. Germline V gene lookup returns CDR1 SEHNR and CDR2 FQNEAQ (reference sequence). The CDR3 is made up of 14 amino acids. Germline trimming cut 3 bases from V and 9 bases from J; bases unmatched to any gene: 7. This CDR3 is CASSFGGANGIQYF. In nucleotides, the CDR3 is TGTGCCAGCAGCTTCGGGGGGGCTAATGGCATTCAGTACTTC.

The V and J genes are TRBV5-1 and TRBJ1-4; D might be TRBD1 (5 bases). CDR3 length: 14 amino acids. From germline, CDR1 is SGHRS and CDR2 YFSETQ. V shed 6 bases and J shed 8 bases, with 17 bases lying between them. The CDR3 nucleotides read TGCGCCAGCACCCGGGGGGGGATTCAAGAAAAACTGTTTTTT. Its translation: CASTRGGIQEKLFF.

The rearrangement uses TRBV5-1 and TRBJ1-1, with 7 bases matching TRBD1. Unmatched junction bases numbered 8, after V lost 1 base and J lost 2 bases. The CDR3 extends over 16 amino acids. Germline V gives CDR1 SGHRS, CDR2 YFSETQ. The CDR3 reads CASSLKRTGLNTEAFF. The DNA for the CDR3 is TGCGCCAGCAGCTTGAAAAGGACAGGACTTAACACTGAAGCTTTCTTT.

In this sample, this clone turned up a few times. This sequence joins TRBV6-5 and TRBJ1-6; 9 bases are shared with TRBD1. CDR1 and CDR2 from the germline V gene are MNHEY and SVGAGI. This CDR3 region has 13 residues. V gave up 6 bases and J gave up 11 bases; unmatched junction bases: 5. The CDR3 spells CASRTTGGTPLHF. The DNA for the CDR3 is TGTGCCAGCAGGACCACAGGGGGCACACCCCTCCACTTT.

This chain joins TRBV19 and TRBJ2-5; the match to TRBD1 covers 9 bases. The CDR3 totals 15 residues. The V gene's germline CDR1 is LNHDA and CDR2 SQIVND (reference sequence). V was clipped by 6 bases and J by 5 bases; unmatched bases: 10. The CDR3 region has the DNA TGTGCCAGTAGCCAACAGGGGGCGAATGCGGAGACCCAGTACTTC. As protein: CASSQQGANAETQYF.